These 21 T cell receptor beta chains were sequenced from one sample in a study of blood T cell repertoires in COVID-19. Using immunoSEQ multiplex PCR, the repertoire was profiled, and TCRdb retains in-frame clones only, with some absent. Counted here are around 180,000 clones, 75% to 90% occurring once; the ten biggest clones make up approximately 11%. Sequencing input: peripheral blood. The receptors come from a human donor with active or convalescent COVID-19. The donor label of this sample is uncertain.

Points on this clone: The sample has other DNA sequences that encode this CDR3 too. The V call is TRBV5-1, the J call TRBJ2-5; 9 nucleotides agree with TRBD1. The germline V gene has CDR1 SGHRS and CDR2 YFSETQ. This CDR3 is 14 amino acids long. Germline trimming cut 4 bases from V and 5 bases from J; bases unmatched to any gene: 6. The CDR3 DNA sequence: TGCGCCAGCAGCCTAGGGACAGGGAAGGAGACCCAGTACTTC. It is translated as CASSLGTGKETQYF.

The J gene is TRBJ2-2, the V gene TRBV20-1; TRBD1 matches at 8 bases. There are 14 residues in the CDR3. Germline assignment: CDR1 DFQATT and CDR2 SNEGSKA (reference sequence). Trimming removed 3 bases from V and 4 bases from J; junction bases left unmatched: 4. CDR3 bases: TGCAGTGCTAGTCCAGGGGGCTTCACCGGGGAGCTGTTTTTT. Its protein is CSASPGGFTGELFF.

The rearrangement uses TRBV5-6 and TRBJ1-6; no definite D call. There are 15 residues in the CDR3. From germline, CDR1 is SGHDT and CDR2 YYEEEE. V was clipped by 4 bases and J by 7 bases, with 15 bases between them. The CDR3 coding sequence is TGTGCCAGCAGCAGAACGGAGTTAACCAATTCACCCCTCCACTTT. Encoded protein: CASSRTELTNSPLHF.

The chain uses TRBV5-1 and TRBJ1-1; 8 bases map to TRBD1. The CDR3 is made up of 14 amino acids. V trimming: 4 bases; J trimming: 4 bases; junction bases outside the gene matches: 6. Germline V lookup: CDR1 SGHRS, CDR2 YFSETQ. Written as DNA, the CDR3 is TGCGCCAGCAGCAACCCACAGGGGGTCACTGAAGCTTTCTTT. Amino acids: CASSNPQGVTEAFF.

The rearrangement links TRBV29-1 to TRBJ1-1, with D possibly being TRBD1 (6 bases). Germline V gene lookup returns CDR1 SQVTM and CDR2 ANQGSEA. The length of the CDR3 is 14 residues. Trimming took 7 bases from V and 0 from J, leaving 15 bases between them. DNA of the CDR3: TGCAGCGCCTCGGACAGACCTATGAACACTGAAGCTTTCTTT. Amino acid sequence: CSASDRPMNTEAFF.

This clone appeared once. The V and J genes are TRBV11-2 and TRBJ1-2; 8 bases line up with TRBD1. Germline assignment: CDR1 SGHAT and CDR2 FQNNGV. The CDR3 consists of 14 residues. V gave up 7 bases and J gave up 6 bases; unmatched junction bases: 10. The CDR3 DNA sequence: TGTGCCAGCACCTCTCAAACAGGGGGACATGGCTACACCTTC. Amino acid sequence: CASTSQTGGHGYTF.

V gene TRBV5-1 combines with J gene TRBJ1-5; 8 bases fit TRBD1. The CDR3 spans 15 residues. V lost 2 bases and J lost 1; bases outside the gene matches: 2. CDR1 is SGHRS and CDR2 is YFSETQ in the germline V gene. The CDR3 protein is CASSLQGESNQPQHF. The CDR3 region has the DNA TGCGCCAGCAGCTTACAGGGGGAAAGCAATCAGCCCCAGCATTTT.

J is TRBJ2-5 and V is TRBV28, with 7 positions matching TRBD1. The CDR3 sequence is 15 residues long. V was pared by 10 bases and J by 4 bases, with 15 bases of the junction left unmatched. Germline V gene data show CDR1 as MDHEN and CDR2 as SYDVKM. The CDR3: CATGVLTGLVETQYF. The CDR3 region has the DNA TGTGCCACGGGTGTACTGACAGGGCTAGTAGAGACCCAGTACTTC.

The rearrangement uses TRBV9 and TRBJ2-2; D might be TRBD1 (6 bases). CDR3 length: 16 residues. Germline V gives CDR1 SGDLS, CDR2 YYNGEE. V lost 2 bases, J lost 1 base, and 12 bases lay in between. The chain's CDR3 is CASSVLGALNTGELFF. In nucleotides, the CDR3 is TGTGCCAGCAGCGTTCTGGGGGCCCTGAACACCGGGGAGCTGTTTTTT.

The chain combines TRBV19 with TRBJ2-5, with a possible D match to TRBD1 (5 bases). V was shortened by 3 bases and J by 5 bases, with 16 bases between the two germline ends. In germline, CDR1 is LNHDA, CDR2 SQIVND (reference sequence). CDR3 length equals 15 residues. The CDR3 sequence is CASSIVQGSWETQYF. The CDR3 DNA is TGTGCCAGTAGTATTGTGCAGGGTAGTTGGGAGACCCAGTACTTC.

CDR3: CASSPGGGYEQYF. CDR3 sequence (DNA): TGTGCCAGCAGCCCCGGGGGAGGCTACGAGCAGTACTTC. The chain is built from TRBV9 and TRBJ2-7; maybe TRBD2 (6 bases). Trimming took 4 bases from V and 3 from J, leaving 11 bases between them. Germline CDR1 is SGDLS and CDR2 is YYNGEE. The CDR3 sequence is 13 residues long.

The rearrangement joins TRBV11-2 to TRBJ2-7; 7 positions agree with TRBD1. Germline CDR1 is SGHAT and CDR2 is FQNNGV. Losses at the gene ends were 6 bases for V and 3 bases for J; bases not matched to a gene: 14. The CDR3 totals 16 residues. CDR3 bases: TGTGCCAGCAGTCCCCCCATCGGGACAGCATACTACGAGCAGTACTTC. Amino acids: CASSPPIGTAYYEQYF.

This rearrangement joins TRBV5-4 to TRBJ1-1; D not certain. Per germline, CDR1 SGHNT and CDR2 YYREEE (reference sequence). CDR3 length: 15 amino acids. V lost 2 bases, J lost 0 bases, and 11 bases lay in between. As DNA, the CDR3 is TGTGCCAGCAGCTTAGTCGGGGTTCTGAACACTGAAGCTTTCTTT. It codes for CASSLVGVLNTEAFF.

V is TRBV2 and J is TRBJ2-2; 12 bases align to TRBD1. Germline loops: CDR1 SNHLY, CDR2 FYNNEI. Germline trimming cut 10 bases from V and 6 bases from J; bases unmatched to any gene: 9. The CDR3 consists of 15 residues. The CDR3, as DNA: TGTGCCACCGGGGTGGGACAGGGGGCATCCGGGGAGCTGTTTTTT. It is translated as CATGVGQGASGELFF.

The chain uses TRBV5-5 and TRBJ2-3, with TRBD2 identical over 7 bases. Germline CDR1 SGHKS, CDR2 YYEKEE (reference sequence). V lost 2 bases and J lost 6; bases outside the gene matches: 3. This CDR3 region has 13 residues. The CDR3, as DNA: TGTGCCAGCAGCTTCCGGGGGGAGGATACGCAGTATTTT. It specifies CASSFRGEDTQYF.

The rearrangement joins TRBV6-6 to TRBJ1-2; D is unresolved. The CDR3 totals 13 residues. Germline V gene sequence: CDR1 MNHNY, CDR2 SVGAGI (reference sequence). Trimming cost V 6 bases and J 3 bases, with 11 bases left between them. The CDR3 here is CASRGPSYYGYTF. CDR3 bases: TGTGCCAGCAGGGGCCCTTCCTACTATGGCTACACCTTC.

The chain is built from TRBV15 and TRBJ1-2; D uncertain. V lost 3 bases and J lost 4, with 12 bases in between. Per germline, CDR1 LNHNV and CDR2 YYDKDF (reference sequence). The CDR3 spans 14 residues. In DNA, the CDR3 is TGTGCCACCAGCAGCGGGATGTTAAGCTATGGCTACACCTTC. This encodes CATSSGMLSYGYTF.

The chain recombines TRBV6-6 with TRBJ1-5, with a possible D match to TRBD1 (5 bases). Germline V gene data show CDR1 as MNHNY and CDR2 as SVGAGI (reference sequence). The CDR3 spans 16 residues. V gave up 5 bases and J gave up 0 bases, with 14 bases separating them. CDR3 DNA sequence: TGTGCCAGCAGTCCCCGGACATCCTATAGCAATCAGCCCCAGCATTTT. Translating it yields CASSPRTSYSNQPQHF.

The chain joins TRBV5-1 to TRBJ2-1; 8 nucleotides agree with TRBD1. In germline, CDR1 is SGHRS, CDR2 YFSETQ. CDR3 length: 16 residues. Trimming took 3 bases from V and 5 from J; bases not matched to a gene: 10. CDR3 nucleotides: TGCGCCAGCAGCTCGAGGAGCACAGGGGGGAACAATGAGCAGTTCTTC. Encoded protein: CASSSRSTGGNNEQFF.

The genes are TRBV28 and TRBJ2-5, with 9 bases lining up with TRBD1. Per germline, CDR1 MDHEN and CDR2 SYDVKM. J gave up 3 bases and V 2 bases, and 4 bases lay outside the gene matches. This CDR3 has 15 amino acids. This CDR3 reads CASSLPGQGEETQYF. As DNA, the CDR3 is TGTGCCAGCAGTTTACCGGGACAGGGTGAAGAGACCCAGTACTTC.

The chain is built from TRBV10-3 and TRBJ2-2, with TRBD1 identical over 8 bases. With 0 bases clipped from V and 4 bases from J, the junction kept 4 bases outside the gene matches. Looked up from germline, CDR1 is ENHRY and CDR2 is SYGVKD. The CDR3 extends over 16 amino acids. This CDR3 is CAISESWTGSTGELFF. Written as DNA, the CDR3 is TGTGCCATCAGTGAGTCGTGGACAGGGAGCACCGGGGAGCTGTTTTTT.